The rows below give T cell receptor beta chains drawn from one sample of a study of shared clonotypes between healthy human individuals. Data came from immunoSEQ multiplex PCR; TCRdb stores just in-frame clones and leaves some out. The table has about 2 million clones, about 95% seen once; the top ten hold 0.85% to 1.2%. Sequencing was performed on naive CD8+ T cells sorted from blood. These receptors came from a man younger than 35 in good health. The CDR3 runs from the conserved cysteine through the conserved F or W. Fields, in order: V gene, clone size, D gene, J gene, CDR3 protein, CDR3 DNA. A D gene is named only where the DNA matches it firmly. The size field is filled for only some rows; it gives once, few, many or a size class.

>TRBV30|once|-|TRBJ1-5
CAWSGLGNQPQHF
TGTGCCTGGAGTGGTCTGGGCAATCAGCCCCAGCATTTT
>TRBV14|-|-|TRBJ1-6
CASSPVGSSYNSPLHF
TGTGCCAGCAGCCCAGTCGGGAGCTCCTATAATTCACCCCTCCACTTT
>TRBV30|-|-|TRBJ1-1
CAWSLGGTEAFF
TGTGCCTGGAGCCTGGGGGGCACTGAAGCTTTCTTT
>TRBV14|-|TRBD1|TRBJ2-7
CASSTQGNSYEQYF
TGTGCCAGCAGCACACAGGGGAATTCCTACGAGCAGTACTTC
>TRBV27|-|-|TRBJ2-3
CASSFLSVAGTDTQYF
TGTGCCAGCAGTTTCCTTAGCGTGGCGGGAACAGATACGCAGTATTTT
>TRBV7-9|-|TRBD2|TRBJ2-7
CASSSSLAGYDEQYF
TGTGCCAGCAGCTCATCCCTAGCGGGGTACGACGAGCAGTACTTC
>TRBV5-6|-|TRBD1|TRBJ1-5
CASSLVLETGARDQPQHF
TGTGCCAGCAGCTTGGTCCTTGAGACAGGGGCCAGAGATCAGCCCCAGCATTTT
>TRBV30|-|-|TRBJ1-6
CAWSVLEFSPLHF
TGTGCCTGGAGTGTACTTGAGTTTTCACCCCTCCACTTT
>TRBV18|-|TRBD2|TRBJ2-1
CASSAAGGHEQFF
TGTGCCAGCTCGGCAGCGGGAGGACATGAGCAGTTCTTC
>TRBV30|few|-|TRBJ2-7
CVWSAHSYEQYF
TGTGTCTGGAGCGCCCACTCCTACGAGCAGTACTTC
>TRBV9|-|TRBD1|TRBJ2-7
CASSPGTGATYEQYF
TGTGCCAGCAGCCCTGGGACAGGAGCCACCTACGAGCAGTACTTC
>TRBV27|-|TRBD2|TRBJ2-1
CASSSRTSGYNEQFF
TGTGCCAGCAGTTCAAGGACTAGCGGATACAATGAGCAGTTCTTC
>TRBV29-1|-|-|TRBJ1-2
CSVEPKNYGYTF
TGCAGCGTCGAACCAAAAAACTATGGCTACACCTTC
>TRBV5-6|-|TRBD1|TRBJ2-7
CASSAGTAFEQYF
TGTGCCAGCAGCGCCGGGACAGCTTTTGAGCAGTACTTC
>TRBV30|-|-|TRBJ2-1
CAWSKRNNEQFF
TGTGCCTGGAGTAAGAGGAACAATGAGCAGTTCTTC
>TRBV30|-|-|TRBJ1-1
CAWSVGPTHTEAFF
TGTGCCTGGAGTGTAGGGCCAACCCACACTGAAGCTTTCTTT
>TRBV4-3|-|TRBD1|TRBJ2-7
CASSQAPPGQSTYEQYF
TGCGCCAGCAGCCAAGCGCCACCGGGACAGAGTACCTACGAGCAGTACTTC
>TRBV7-9|few|TRBD1|TRBJ1-2
CASSPGQVSGYTF
TGTGCCAGCAGCCCTGGACAGGTGTCTGGCTACACCTTC
>TRBV10-2|-|TRBD1|TRBJ2-5
CARRQRDSETQYF
TGCGCCAGACGTCAACGGGACAGTGAGACCCAGTACTTC
>TRBV5-5|-|-|TRBJ2-1
CASSLQDSYNEQFF
TGTGCCAGCAGCTTGCAGGACAGCTACAATGAGCAGTTCTTC
>TRBV7-9|-|TRBD2|TRBJ2-7
CASSLPLAAYEQYF
TGTGCCAGCAGCTTACCACTAGCGGCCTACGAGCAGTACTTC
>TRBV4-3|-|TRBD1|TRBJ2-3
CASSQGVRDRGITDTQYF
TGCGCCAGCAGCCAAGGGGTCCGGGACAGGGGTATAACAGATACGCAGTATTTT
>TRBV7-3|-|TRBD2|TRBJ2-3
CASSLIGQLAGRPTGTPDTQYF
TGTGCCAGCAGCTTAATCGGGCAACTAGCGGGGCGGCCGACTGGTACTCCAGATACGCAGTATTTT
>TRBV15|-|TRBD1|TRBJ2-3
CATSSTTGVGDTQYF
TGTGCCACCAGCAGTACGACAGGGGTGGGAGATACGCAGTATTTT
>TRBV5-1|-|TRBD1|TRBJ2-7
CASSVGQGAFYEQYF
TGCGCCAGCAGCGTCGGACAGGGGGCGTTCTACGAGCAGTACTTC
>TRBV2|-|-|TRBJ2-1
CASSGRESAPNEQFF
TGTGCCAGCAGTGGAAGGGAGTCGGCTCCCAATGAGCAGTTCTTC
>TRBV7-9|-|-|TRBJ1-3
CASSLVGSGNTIYF
TGTGCCAGCAGCTTAGTTGGCTCTGGAAACACCATATATTTT
>TRBV19|once|-|TRBJ2-7
CASSIDHGSGRYEQYF
TGTGCCAGTAGTATAGATCACGGTAGCGGCAGGTACGAGCAGTACTTC
>TRBV5-4|-|-|TRBJ2-3
CASSLDRLGTDTQYF
TGTGCCAGCAGTTTAGACAGGTTGGGCACAGATACGCAGTATTTT
>TRBV10-3|-|-|TRBJ2-2
CAISRGQGEDTGELFF
TGTGCCATCAGTCGGGGGCAGGGGGAGGACACCGGGGAGCTGTTTTTT
>TRBV7-3|-|TRBD1|TRBJ1-1
CASRLTGGDTEAFF
TGTGCCAGCAGATTGACAGGGGGTGACACTGAAGCTTTCTTT
>TRBV27|once|TRBD1|TRBJ1-2
CATAFFPTGDRYGYTF
TGTGCCACCGCGTTCTTCCCGACAGGGGATCGATATGGCTACACCTTC
>TRBV9|-|-|TRBJ2-7
CASSVGTSTYEQYF
TGTGCCAGCAGCGTAGGAACTTCTACCTACGAGCAGTACTTC
>TRBV4-3|-|-|TRBJ1-1
CASSQDGANTEAFF
TGCGCCAGCAGCCAAGATGGGGCGAACACTGAAGCTTTCTTT
>TRBV2|-|-|TRBJ2-7
CASSGGSHDLFSLNEQYF
TGTGCCAGCAGTGGCGGCAGCCACGATTTGTTTTCCCTGAACGAGCAGTACTTC
>TRBV9|-|-|TRBJ2-1
CASAWGSTLDEQFF
TGTGCCAGCGCTTGGGGGAGCACGTTGGATGAGCAGTTCTTC
>TRBV7-2|-|-|TRBJ2-7
CASSSPGEVYEQYF
TGTGCCAGCAGCTCCCCCGGGGAGGTCTACGAGCAGTACTTC
>TRBV27|-|-|TRBJ2-7
CASTPSSGVTSYEQYF
TGTGCCAGCACTCCCTCTTCGGGGGTGACATCCTACGAGCAGTACTTC
>TRBV2|-|-|TRBJ2-1
CANGVGTEQFF
TGTGCCAACGGAGTAGGGACGGAGCAGTTCTTC
>TRBV5-4|-|TRBD1|TRBJ2-7
CASSRGTEDYEQYF
TGTGCCAGCAGCCGAGGGACAGAGGACTACGAGCAGTACTTC
>TRBV27|-|-|TRBJ2-7
CASSWAPRNEQYF
TGTGCCAGCAGTTGGGCCCCAAGGAACGAGCAGTACTTC
>TRBV2|-|TRBD1|TRBJ1-6
CASEVGQGPSYNSPLHF
TGTGCCAGCGAGGTGGGACAGGGGCCCTCCTATAATTCACCCCTCCACTTT
>TRBV19|-|TRBD2|TRBJ2-2
CASSPGTSWNTGELFF
TGTGCCAGTAGCCCAGGGACTAGCTGGAACACCGGGGAGCTGTTTTTT
>TRBV9|once|-|TRBJ2-1
CASSVLSNNEQFF
TGTGCCAGCAGCGTACTGTCCAACAATGAGCAGTTCTTC
>TRBV6-1|-|-|TRBJ1-5
CASREYRTSNQPQHF
TGTGCCAGCAGAGAATATCGCACTAGCAATCAGCCCCAGCATTTT
>TRBV19|-|-|TRBJ1-1
CASRPVENTEAFF
TGTGCCAGTAGGCCCGTTGAGAACACTGAAGCTTTCTTT
>TRBV4-3|-|-|TRBJ2-1
CASSQDNRPNEQFF
TGCGCCAGCAGCCAAGACAACAGGCCCAATGAGCAGTTCTTC
>TRBV10-2|-|-|TRBJ2-2
CASIELSTGELFF
TGCGCCAGCATAGAGCTCAGCACCGGGGAGCTGTTTTTT
>TRBV10-1|once|-|TRBJ1-6
CASSDGGSPLHF
TGCGCCAGCAGTGACGGGGGTTCACCCCTCCACTTT
>TRBV6-5|-|TRBD1|TRBJ2-7
CASSRQGNYEQYF
TGTGCCAGCAGCAGACAGGGAAACTACGAGCAGTACTTC
>TRBV5-1|-|-|TRBJ1-4
CASSLEGLGNEKLFF
TGCGCCAGCAGCTTGGAGGGGTTGGGGAATGAAAAACTGTTTTTT